These T cell receptor beta chains were read from a single sample in a study of regulatory T cells. The data were produced by immunoSEQ multiplex PCR, yet TCRdb's version contains in-frame clones alone and is incomplete. The data hold around 17,000 clones, with more than 65% observed a single time. The material sequenced was conventional CD4+ T cells sorted from blood. The receptors come from a person aged 25 to 39 with CD3G deficiency. Each CDR3 is given with its conserved first and last residue. The order of the fields is J gene, CDR3 length, V gene, CDR3 protein.

j_call: TRBJ2-3; cdr3_length: 14; v_call: TRBV6-1; cdr3_aa: CAISESLIADTQYF
j_call: TRBJ1-1; cdr3_length: 15; v_call: TRBV28; cdr3_aa: CASSLGQHSDTEAFF
j_call: TRBJ1-2; cdr3_length: 13; v_call: TRBV6-1; cdr3_aa: CASSVQGNYGYTF
j_call: TRBJ2-1; cdr3_length: 15; v_call: TRBV5-1; cdr3_aa: CASSLYGGGRNEQFF
j_call: TRBJ2-1; cdr3_length: 15; v_call: TRBV19; cdr3_aa: CASSIGGPVDNEQFF
j_call: TRBJ2-2; cdr3_length: 16; v_call: TRBV28; cdr3_aa: CASSPVWGPGTGELFF
j_call: -; cdr3_length: 15; v_call: TRBV18; cdr3_aa: CASSPTSGRIVEQYF
j_call: TRBJ1-2; cdr3_length: 13; v_call: TRBV6-1; cdr3_aa: CASRETGNYGYTF
j_call: TRBJ2-7; cdr3_length: 15; v_call: TRBV5-5; cdr3_aa: CASSLQGVEVSEQYF
j_call: TRBJ1-1; cdr3_length: 14; v_call: TRBV19; cdr3_aa: CASRPRKMNTEAFF